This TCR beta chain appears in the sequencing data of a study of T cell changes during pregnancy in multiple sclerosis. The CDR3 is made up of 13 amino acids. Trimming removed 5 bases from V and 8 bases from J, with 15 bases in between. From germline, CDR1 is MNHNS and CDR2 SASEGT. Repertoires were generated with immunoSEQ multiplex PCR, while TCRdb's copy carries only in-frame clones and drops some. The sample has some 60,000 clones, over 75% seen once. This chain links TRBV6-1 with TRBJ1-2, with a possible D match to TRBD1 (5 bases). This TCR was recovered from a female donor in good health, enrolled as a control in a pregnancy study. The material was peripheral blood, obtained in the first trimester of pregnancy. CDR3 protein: CASSWRGPEGYTF. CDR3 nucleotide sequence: TGTGCCAGCAGTTGGAGGGGCCCAGAGGGCTACACCTTC.